This T cell receptor beta chain appears in the sequencing data of a study of siplizumab effects on memory and regulatory T cells. Study-wide findings and caveats: Treatment with siplizumab left mappable alloreactive CD4+ clones averaging approximately 69% Treg-derived, compared with about 27% in controls. Roughly 80-96% of proliferating clones (CD4+ or CD8+) could not be assigned a naive or memory phenotype.

TCRdb keeps only in-frame clones here, not all; method: immunoSEQ multiplex PCR. The table lists just over 40,000 clones, 89% of them singletons. Unstimulated naive, memory, effector memory and TEMRA subsets underwent sequencing in a few donor pairs. On this clone: The antigen is undetermined.

Germline loops: CDR1 MNHEY, CDR2 SMNVEV (reference sequence). This CDR3 spans 14 amino acids. V was pared by 8 bases and J by 4 bases, with 16 bases between. The sequenced sample was naive CD4+ T cells sorted from blood. The gene calls are TRBV27 and TRBJ2-3; D might be TRBD1 (6 bases). This receptor was identified in a human donor in good health. This CDR3 reads CASSTGREADTQYF. As DNA, the CDR3 is TGTGCCAGCTCGACAGGAAGAGAAGCAGATACGCAGTATTTT.